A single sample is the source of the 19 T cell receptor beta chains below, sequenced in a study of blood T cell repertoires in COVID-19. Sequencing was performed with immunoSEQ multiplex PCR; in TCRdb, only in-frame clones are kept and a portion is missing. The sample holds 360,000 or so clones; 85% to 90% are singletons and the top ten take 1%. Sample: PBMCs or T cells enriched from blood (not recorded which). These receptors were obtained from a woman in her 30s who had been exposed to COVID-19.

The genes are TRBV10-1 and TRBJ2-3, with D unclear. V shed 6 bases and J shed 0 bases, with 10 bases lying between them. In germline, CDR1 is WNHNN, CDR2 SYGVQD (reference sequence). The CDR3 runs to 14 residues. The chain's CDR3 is CASSASTSTDTQYF. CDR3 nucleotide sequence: TGCGCCAGCAGCGCCTCCACTAGCACAGATACGCAGTATTTT.

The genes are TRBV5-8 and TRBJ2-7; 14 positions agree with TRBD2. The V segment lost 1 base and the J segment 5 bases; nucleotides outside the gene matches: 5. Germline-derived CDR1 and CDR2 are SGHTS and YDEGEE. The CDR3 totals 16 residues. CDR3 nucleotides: TGTGCCAGCAGCTTGAGACTAGCGGGAGGGAGGGACGAGCAGTACTTC. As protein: CASSLRLAGGRDEQYF.

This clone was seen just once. The CDR3, as DNA: TGTGCCAGCAGCCAAGACAGCTACGAGCAGTACTTC. Protein: CASSQDSYEQYF. The chain links TRBV9 to TRBJ2-7, with TRBD1 as a possible D gene (5 bases). The CDR3 totals 12 residues. CDR1 SGDLS and CDR2 YYNGEE come from the germline V gene. V shed 4 bases and J shed 3 bases, with 8 bases lying between them.

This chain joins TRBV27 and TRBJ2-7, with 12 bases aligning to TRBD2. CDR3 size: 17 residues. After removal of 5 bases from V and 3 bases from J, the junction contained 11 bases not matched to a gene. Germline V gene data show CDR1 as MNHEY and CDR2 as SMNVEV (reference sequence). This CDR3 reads CASSPRLAGAGNYEQYF. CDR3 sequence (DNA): TGTGCCAGCAGTCCAAGACTAGCGGGAGCGGGGAACTACGAGCAGTACTTC.

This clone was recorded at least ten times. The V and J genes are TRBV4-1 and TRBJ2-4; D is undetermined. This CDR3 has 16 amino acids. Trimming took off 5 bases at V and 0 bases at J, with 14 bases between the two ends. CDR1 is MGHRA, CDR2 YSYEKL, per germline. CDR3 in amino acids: CASSGVGFLAKNIQYF. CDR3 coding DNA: TGCGCCAGCAGCGGAGTCGGATTTCTAGCCAAAAACATTCAGTACTTC.

CDR3 sequence: CASREQGTSNSPLHF. CDR3 in DNA: TGTGCCAGCCGAGAACAGGGGACTTCTAATTCACCCCTCCACTTT. The chain couples TRBV7-9 to TRBJ1-6; 7 nucleotides agree with TRBD1. This CDR3 contains 15 residues. Germline CDR1 SEHNR, CDR2 FQNEAQ (reference sequence). V lost 8 bases to trimming and J lost 6 bases; unmatched junction nucleotides: 10.

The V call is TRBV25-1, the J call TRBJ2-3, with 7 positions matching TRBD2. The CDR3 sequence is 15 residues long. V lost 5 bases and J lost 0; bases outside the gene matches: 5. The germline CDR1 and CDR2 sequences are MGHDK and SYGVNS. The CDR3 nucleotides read TGTGCCAGCAGTCTTCCGGGGGGTAGCACAGATACGCAGTATTTT. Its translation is CASSLPGGSTDTQYF.

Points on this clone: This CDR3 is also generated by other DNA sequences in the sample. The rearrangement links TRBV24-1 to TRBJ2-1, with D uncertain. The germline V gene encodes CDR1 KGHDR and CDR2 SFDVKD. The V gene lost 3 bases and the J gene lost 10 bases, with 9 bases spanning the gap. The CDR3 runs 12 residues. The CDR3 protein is CATSDPPGEQFF. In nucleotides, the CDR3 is TGTGCCACCAGTGATCCCCCCGGGGAGCAGTTCTTC.

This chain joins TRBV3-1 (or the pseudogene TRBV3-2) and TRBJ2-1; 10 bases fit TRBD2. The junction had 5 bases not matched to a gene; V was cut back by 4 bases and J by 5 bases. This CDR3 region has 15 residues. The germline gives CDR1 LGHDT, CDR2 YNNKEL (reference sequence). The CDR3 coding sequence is TGTGCCAGCAGCCTCAGCGGGAGGGAAAACAATGAGCAGTTCTTC. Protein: CASSLSGRENNEQFF.

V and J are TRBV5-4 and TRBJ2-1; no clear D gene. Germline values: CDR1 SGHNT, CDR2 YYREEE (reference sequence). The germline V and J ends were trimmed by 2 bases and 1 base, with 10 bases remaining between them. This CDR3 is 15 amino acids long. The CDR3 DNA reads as TGTGCCAGCAGCTTAGAGTTGTTTTCCTACAATGAGCAGTTCTTC. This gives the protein CASSLELFSYNEQFF.

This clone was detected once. The CDR3 coding sequence is TGTGCCAGCTCATACCGGGAGGCGGGTTCCCTTGGCTATGGCTACACCTTC. Protein sequence: CASSYREAGSLGYGYTF. This sequence joins TRBV18 and TRBJ1-2; no clear D. In germline, CDR1 is KGHSH, CDR2 LQKENI. Trimming left V 5 bases short and J 4 bases short, with 23 bases between. This CDR3 has 17 residues. The full variable domain, with the rest looked up from reference TRBV18 and TRBJ1-2, is NAGVMQNPRHLVRRRGQEARLRCSPMKGHSHVYWYRQLPEEGLKFMVYLQKENIIDESGMPKERFSAEFPKEGPSILRIQQVVRGDSAAYFCASSYREAGSLGYGYTFGSGTRLTVV.

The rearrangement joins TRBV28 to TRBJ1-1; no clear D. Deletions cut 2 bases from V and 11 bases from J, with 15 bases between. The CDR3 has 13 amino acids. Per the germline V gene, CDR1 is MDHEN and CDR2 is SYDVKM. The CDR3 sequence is CASSLAQRFGAFF. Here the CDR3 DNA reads TGTGCCAGCAGTTTAGCCCAGAGGTTTGGGGCTTTCTTT.

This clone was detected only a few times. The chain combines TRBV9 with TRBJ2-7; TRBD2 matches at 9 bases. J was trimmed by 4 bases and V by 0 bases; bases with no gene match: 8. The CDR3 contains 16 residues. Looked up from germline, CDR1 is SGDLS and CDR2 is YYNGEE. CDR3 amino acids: CASSVVRGRASYEQYF. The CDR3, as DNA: TGTGCCAGCAGCGTAGTACGCGGGAGGGCCTCTTACGAGCAGTACTTC.

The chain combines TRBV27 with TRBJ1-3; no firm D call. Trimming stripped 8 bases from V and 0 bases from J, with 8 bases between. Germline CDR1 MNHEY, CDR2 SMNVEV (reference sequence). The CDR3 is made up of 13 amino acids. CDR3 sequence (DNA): TGTGCCAGCCGAGGGTACTCTGGAAACACCATATATTTT. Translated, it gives CASRGYSGNTIYF.

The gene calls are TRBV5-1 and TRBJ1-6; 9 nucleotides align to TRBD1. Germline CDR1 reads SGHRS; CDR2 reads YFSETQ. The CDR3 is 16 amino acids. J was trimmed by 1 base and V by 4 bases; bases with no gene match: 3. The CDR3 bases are TGCGCCAGCAGCACAGGGGGCGCTTCCTATAATTCACCCCTCCACTTT. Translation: CASSTGGASYNSPLHF.

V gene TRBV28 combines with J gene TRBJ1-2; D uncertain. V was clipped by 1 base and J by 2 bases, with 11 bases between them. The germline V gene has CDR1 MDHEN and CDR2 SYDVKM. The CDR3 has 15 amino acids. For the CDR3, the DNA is TGTGCCAGCAGTTTATTCCTAGCCCCCAACTATGGCTACACCTTC. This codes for CASSLFLAPNYGYTF.

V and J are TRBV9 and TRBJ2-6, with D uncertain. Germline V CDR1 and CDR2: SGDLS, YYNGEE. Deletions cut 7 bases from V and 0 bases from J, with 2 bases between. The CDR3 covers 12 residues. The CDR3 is CASLSGANVLTF. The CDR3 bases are TGTGCCAGCCTCTCTGGGGCCAACGTCCTGACTTTC.

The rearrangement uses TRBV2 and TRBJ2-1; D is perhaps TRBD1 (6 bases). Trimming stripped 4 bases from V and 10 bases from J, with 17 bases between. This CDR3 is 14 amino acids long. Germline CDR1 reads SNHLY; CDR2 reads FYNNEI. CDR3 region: CASSVISGTPEQFF. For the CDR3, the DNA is TGTGCCAGCAGTGTGATCTCCGGGACACCCGAGCAGTTCTTC.

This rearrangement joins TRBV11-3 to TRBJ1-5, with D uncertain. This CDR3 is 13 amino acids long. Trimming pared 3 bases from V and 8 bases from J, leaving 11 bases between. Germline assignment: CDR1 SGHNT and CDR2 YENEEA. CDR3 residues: CASSFSASEPQHF. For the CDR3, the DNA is TGTGCCAGCAGCTTTTCAGCGTCGGAGCCCCAGCATTTT.